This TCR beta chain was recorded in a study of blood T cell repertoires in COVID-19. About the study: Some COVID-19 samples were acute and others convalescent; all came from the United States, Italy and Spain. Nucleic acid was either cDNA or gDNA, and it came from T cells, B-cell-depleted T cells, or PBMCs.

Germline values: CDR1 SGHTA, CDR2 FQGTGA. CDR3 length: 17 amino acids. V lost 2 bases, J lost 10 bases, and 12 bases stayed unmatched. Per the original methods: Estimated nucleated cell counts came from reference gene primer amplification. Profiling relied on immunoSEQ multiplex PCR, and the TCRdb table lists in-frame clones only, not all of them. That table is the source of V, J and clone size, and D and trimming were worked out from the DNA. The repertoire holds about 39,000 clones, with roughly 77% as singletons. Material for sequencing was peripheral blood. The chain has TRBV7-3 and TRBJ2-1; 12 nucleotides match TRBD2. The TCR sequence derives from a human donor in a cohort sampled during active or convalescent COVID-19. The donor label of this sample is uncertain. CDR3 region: CASSLLSLELAGGEQFF. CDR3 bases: TGTGCCAGCAGCTTATTGAGCCTTGAACTAGCGGGAGGAGAGCAGTTCTTC.